These 18 T cell receptor beta chains were all obtained from the same sample, sequenced in a study of cytomegalovirus exposure and HLA in healthy donors. Profiled with immunoSEQ multiplex PCR; TCRdb holds only in-frame clones, not every one. Here the sample spans 160,000 or so clones, roughly 84% being singletons. The sequencing sample was made of PBMCs. The receptor set was obtained from a man aged 30 to 45 in good health and CMV-seropositive.

This chain links TRBV7-3 with TRBJ2-1; 10 bases agree with TRBD2. The CDR3 is 15 amino acids. The germline V gene encodes CDR1 SGHTA and CDR2 FQGTGA. V gave up 8 bases and J gave up 0 bases; unmatched junction bases: 4. CDR3 sequence reads: CASSPSGSSYNEQFF. The CDR3 DNA reads TGTGCCAGCTCCCCTAGCGGGAGCTCCTACAATGAGCAGTTCTTC.

The chain employs TRBV9 and TRBJ1-1; 12 bases fit TRBD1. V was pared by 4 bases and J by 6 bases, with 4 bases of the junction left unmatched. The CDR3 sequence is 14 residues long. Per germline, CDR1 SGDLS and CDR2 YYNGEE. CDR3 amino acids: CASSPRDRGPEAFF. The CDR3 nucleotides are TGTGCCAGCAGCCCACGGGACAGGGGGCCTGAAGCTTTCTTT.

This chain links TRBV5-1 with TRBJ2-7, with 9 bases lining up with TRBD1. Germline V gene data show CDR1 as SGHRS and CDR2 as YFSETQ. J lost 5 bases, V lost 2 bases, and 5 bases had no gene match. This CDR3 spans 14 amino acids. The CDR3 coding sequence is TGCGCCAGCAGCTTTACAGGGGGCATCAACGAGCAGTACTTC. Translating it yields CASSFTGGINEQYF.

The genes are TRBV19 and TRBJ2-5; D is possibly TRBD1 (5 bases). Germline loops: CDR1 LNHDA, CDR2 SQIVND (reference sequence). The CDR3 has 13 residues. Deletions cut 3 bases from V and 3 bases from J, with 8 bases between. CDR3 DNA: TGTGCCAGTAGTATCGGCAGGGAAGAGACCCAGTACTTC. Protein: CASSIGREETQYF.

This clone is judged medium-sized. J is TRBJ1-2 and V is TRBV7-2; weak D call: TRBD1 (5 bases). Germline lookup yields CDR1 SGHTA and CDR2 FQGNSA. The CDR3 contains 17 residues. V lost 3 bases, J lost 4 bases, and 21 bases lay in between. DNA of the CDR3: TGTGCCAGCAGCTTTAGGGAGGAGCAGGGATTTGCCTATGGCTACACCTTC. Translated, it gives CASSFREEQGFAYGYTF.

This chain links TRBV14 with TRBJ1-1, with D possibly being TRBD1 (6 bases). The germline V gene encodes CDR1 SGHDN and CDR2 FVKESK. This CDR3 comprises 15 residues. Trimming cost V 8 bases and J 1 base, with 17 bases left between them. The CDR3 nucleotides read TGTGCCAGCGAGGGGTACAGGGAGGGGAACACTGAAGCTTTCTTT. Protein product: CASEGYREGNTEAFF.

The gene calls are TRBV18 and TRBJ2-2, with 10 bases that match TRBD2. The CDR3 spans 16 residues. V was clipped by 3 bases and J by 6 bases; unmatched bases: 7. Germline V lookup: CDR1 KGHSH, CDR2 LQKENI. For the CDR3, the DNA is TGTGCCAGCTCACCCGTAGCGGGAGGTCTTTCCGGGGAGCTGTTTTTT. Encoded protein: CASSPVAGGLSGELFF.

The V call is TRBV19, the J call TRBJ2-1, with 10 positions matching TRBD2. Per germline, CDR1 LNHDA and CDR2 SQIVND (reference sequence). This CDR3 comprises 18 residues. The V gene end was trimmed by 3 bases and the J gene end by 2 bases; junction bases not matched to a gene: 10. The CDR3: CASSIVSAGGPAYNEQFF. For the CDR3, the DNA is TGTGCCAGTAGTATTGTTTCAGCGGGAGGGCCGGCCTACAATGAGCAGTTCTTC. Variable domain in full (rest from reference TRBV19 and TRBJ2-1): DGGITQSPKYLFRKEGQNVTLSCEQNLNHDAMYWYRQDPGQGLRLIYYSQIVNDFQKGDIAEGYSVSREKKESFPLTVTSAQKNPTAFYLCASSIVSAGGPAYNEQFFGPGTRLTVL.

Details on this clone: This sample also contains other DNA sequences that code for the same CDR3. The gene calls are TRBV6-5 and TRBJ1-1; D may be TRBD1 (6 bases). The V gene's germline CDR1 is MNHEY and CDR2 SVGAGI. The CDR3 totals 14 residues. Trimming pared 4 bases from V and 0 bases from J, leaving 9 bases between. This CDR3 reads CASSLGQLNTEAFF. CDR3 DNA: TGTGCCAGCAGTTTAGGACAGCTGAACACTGAAGCTTTCTTT.

This rearrangement joins TRBV4-1 to TRBJ2-1, with 9 nucleotides matching TRBD1. Trimming at V came to 1 base and at J to 7 bases, leaving 14 bases not matched to a gene. From germline, CDR1 is MGHRA and CDR2 YSYEKL. The CDR3 extends over 18 amino acids. The CDR3 nucleotides read TGCGCCAGCAGCCAAGGGGCCCGGGGGACAGGGAGTAAGAATGAGCAGTTCTTC. Its translation is CASSQGARGTGSKNEQFF.

The rearrangement uses TRBV29-1 and TRBJ1-2; D is ambiguous. Germline lookup yields CDR1 SQVTM and CDR2 ANQGSEA. V lost 6 bases and J 0 bases, leaving 17 bases between the germline ends. This CDR3 is 15 amino acids long. CDR3 nucleotides: TGCAGCGTCCGGGATCAAAGAGATCCTAACTATGGCTACACCTTC. Its translation: CSVRDQRDPNYGYTF.

The V and J genes are TRBV6-5 and TRBJ1-1, with D possibly matching TRBD1 (5 bases). V was clipped by 2 bases and J by 3 bases, with 13 bases between them. Looked up from germline, CDR1 is MNHEY and CDR2 is SVGAGI. CDR3 length: 15 residues. The CDR3 spells CASSYRFWGDTEAFF. The CDR3 nucleotides are TGTGCCAGCAGTTACCGGTTTTGGGGGGACACTGAAGCTTTCTTT.

The chain uses TRBV28 and TRBJ2-2; D may be TRBD2 (5 bases). Germline assignment: CDR1 MDHEN and CDR2 SYDVKM. V was shortened by 4 bases and J by 0 bases, with 12 bases between the two germline ends. CDR3 length: 16 amino acids. CDR3 amino acids: CASSSPVSANTGELFF. The DNA for the CDR3 is TGTGCCAGCAGTTCCCCCGTTAGCGCGAACACCGGGGAGCTGTTTTTT.

This rearrangement joins TRBV19 to TRBJ1-5; 9 bases fit TRBD1. Germline V gene lookup returns CDR1 LNHDA and CDR2 SQIVND (reference sequence). Trimming cost V 8 bases and J 3 bases; bases outside gene matches: 8. This CDR3 comprises 15 residues. This chain's CDR3 is CASDLGQGHNQPQHF. Written as DNA, the CDR3 is TGTGCCAGTGACTTGGGACAGGGCCACAATCAGCCCCAGCATTTT.

This clone appeared a few times. The J gene is TRBJ1-2, the V gene TRBV6-1; 10 nucleotides align to TRBD1. This CDR3 spans 16 amino acids. J lost 7 bases, V lost 3 bases, and 11 bases had no gene match. Per germline, CDR1 MNHNS and CDR2 SASEGT. The CDR3, as DNA: TGTGCCAGCAGTGAGGGCGGGACAGGGGAGATTAGTGGCTACACCTTC. It translates to CASSEGGTGEISGYTF.

The chain links TRBV7-9 to TRBJ2-2; 13 nucleotides match TRBD2. Trimming took 4 bases from V and 6 from J; bases not matched to a gene: 5. CDR3 length equals 16 residues. Germline V lookup: CDR1 SEHNR, CDR2 FQNEAQ (reference sequence). The DNA for the CDR3 is TGTGCCAGCAGCTCGACTAGCGGGAGGAATCCCGGGGAGCTGTTTTTT. It yields the protein CASSSTSGRNPGELFF.

The chain combines TRBV5-1 with TRBJ2-2; TRBD2 aligns across 12 bases. This CDR3 has 18 amino acids. Germline V gene sequence: CDR1 SGHRS, CDR2 YFSETQ. The V segment lost 0 bases and the J segment 4 bases; nucleotides outside the gene matches: 7. The DNA for the CDR3 is TGCGCCAGCAGCTTGGACCCTCTAGCGGGGGGGCTCACCGGGGAGCTGTTTTTT. Protein: CASSLDPLAGGLTGELFF.

The genes are TRBV7-8 and TRBJ2-7, with D possibly matching TRBD1 (5 bases). Trimming left V 5 bases short and J 0 bases short, with 14 bases between. Germline CDR1 and CDR2: SGHVS and FQNEAQ. The CDR3 covers 15 residues. The DNA of the CDR3 is TGTGCCAGCAGCCAAATGGGGCTTCGCTCCTACGAGCAGTACTTC. Translation: CASSQMGLRSYEQYF.